This record concerns one T cell receptor beta chain sequence. Trimming removed 5 bases from V and 9 bases from J; junction bases left unmatched: 12. Germline lookup yields CDR1 SEHNR and CDR2 FQNEAQ (reference sequence). The CDR3 spans 15 residues. This sample is drawn from a study of chemoradiotherapy in HPV16-positive cancers. The assay was immunoSEQ multiplex PCR, and TCRdb's table has in-frame clones only and misses some. The repertoire consists of about 12,000 clones, with roughly 70% occurring once and the leading ten covering roughly 8%. The chain carries TRBV7-9 and TRBJ2-4, with TRBD2 matching over 8 bases. This sequence originates from a human donor with HPV-associated anogenital cancer. The sample was collected from a patient who underwent chemoradiotherapy. The CDR3 is CASSENSGNSFIQYF. CDR3 bases: TGTGCCAGCAGCGAAAATAGCGGGAATTCCTTCATTCAGTACTTC.